The present T cell receptor (beta chain) was sequenced within a study of prognosis after radiotherapy for stage I lung cancer. At the level of the study: Approximately 14 of the patients were found to have newly diagnosed primary stage I lung tumors, and several were living with oligometastatic NSCLC after surgical resection of the primary tumor. The study enrolled around twelve men and about six women as patients, aged roughly 53 to 85 with a median of nearly 75 years. Patients received 3 to 5 SBRT fractions with a biologically effective dose of at least 100 Gy. Study-level results: Unique TCR clone counts went down once patients had stereotactic body radiation therapy, median about 10,000 versus 6,900.

From genomic DNA, TCR beta CDR3 was amplified by two-round multiplex PCR. The authors ran first-round PCR with primers specific to each TRBV and TRBJ gene. One entry per CDR3 protein, called by TCRdb with MiXCR from the multiplex PCR reads. The sample gives fewer than 40,000 distinct CDR3 sequences, under 35% of which show up once; about 15% is in the top ten. This clonotype came up many times. Its matching antigen is unknown. The CDR3 has 13 amino acids. The germline V gene encodes CDR1 LGHDT and CDR2 YNNKEL (reference sequence). V dropped 2 bases and J dropped 3 bases, with 8 bases sitting between them.

Sequenced here: PBMCs, sampled before or after stereotactic body radiation therapy (not recorded which). This TCR derives from a donor at least 50 years old with non-small cell lung cancer. The V gene is TRBV3-1, the J gene TRBJ2-7; a possible D gene is TRBD2 (7 bases). CDR3 sequence: CASSQRGGYEQYF. For the CDR3, the DNA is TGTGCCAGCAGCCAAAGGGGGGGCTACGAGCAGTACTTC.